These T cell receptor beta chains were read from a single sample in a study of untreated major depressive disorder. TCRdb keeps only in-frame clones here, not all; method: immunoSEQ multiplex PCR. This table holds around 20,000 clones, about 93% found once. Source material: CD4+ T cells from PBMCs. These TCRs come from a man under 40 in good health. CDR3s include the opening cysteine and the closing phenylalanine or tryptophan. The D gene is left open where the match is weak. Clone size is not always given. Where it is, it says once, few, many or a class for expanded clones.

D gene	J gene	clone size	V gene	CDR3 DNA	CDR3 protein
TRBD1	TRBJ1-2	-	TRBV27	TGTGCCAGCAGTCCAAGGGACAGTGCCTTGGGTGGCTACACCTTC	CASSPRDSALGGYTF
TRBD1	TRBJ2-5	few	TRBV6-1	TGTGCCAGCAGTGACAGGGGGCTGAAGACCCAGTACTTC	CASSDRGLKTQYF
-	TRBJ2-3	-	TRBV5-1	TGCGCCAGCAGCTTGGTTCCAGGGTCAGATACGCAGTATTTT	CASSLVPGSDTQYF
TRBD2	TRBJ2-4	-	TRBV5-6	TGTGCCAGCAGCCCGGGACTAGCGATAGCCAAAAACATTCAGTACTTC	CASSPGLAIAKNIQYF
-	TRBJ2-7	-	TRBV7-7	TGTGCCAGCAGCCCAATAGAGGGCACCTACGAGCAGTACTTC	CASSPIEGTYEQYF
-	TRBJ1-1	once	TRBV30	TGTGCCTGGAACAGGGCAAACATGAACACTGAAGCTTTCTTT	CAWNRANMNTEAFF
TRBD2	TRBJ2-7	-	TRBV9	TGTGCCAGCAGCGTCAGCGGGGGACGCGCCTACGAGCAGTACTTC	CASSVSGGRAYEQYF
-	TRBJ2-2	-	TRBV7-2	TGTGCCAGCAGGTCCGGGCTACCCAACACCGGGGAGCTGTTTTTT	CASRSGLPNTGELFF
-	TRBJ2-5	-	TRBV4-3	TGCGCCAGCAGCCAAGAATTGGCAGGGGGAGGGGGCTACCAAGAGACCCAGTACTTC	CASSQELAGGGGYQETQYF
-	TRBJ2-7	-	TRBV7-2	TGTGCCAGCAGCTTAGCGGCCTCCCAACCCTACGAGCAGTACTTC	CASSLAASQPYEQYF
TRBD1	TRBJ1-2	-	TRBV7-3	TGTGCCAGCAGCCCTTCTGGACAGGGAGGTGGCTACACCTTC	CASSPSGQGGGYTF
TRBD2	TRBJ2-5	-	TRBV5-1	TGCGCCAGCAGCTTGGCAGGCGGGAGGGAAGAGACCCAGTACTTC	CASSLAGGREETQYF
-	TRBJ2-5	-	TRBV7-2	TGTGCCAGCAGCCAGAGTAACCAAGAGACCCAGTACTTC	CASSQSNQETQYF
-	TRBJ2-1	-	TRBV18	TGTGCCAGCTCACCGCGACCCAGGGAAGTTGAGCAGTTCTTC	CASSPRPREVEQFF
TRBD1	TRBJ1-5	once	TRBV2	TGTGCCAGCCTGGGACAGGTCGTTACGCAGCCCCAGCATTTT	CASLGQVVTQPQHF
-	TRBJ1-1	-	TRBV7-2	TGTGCCAGCAGCTTAGCTTCAGGGAGACACACTGAAGCTTTCTTT	CASSLASGRHTEAFF
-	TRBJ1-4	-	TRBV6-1	TGTGCCAGCAGCGCAGGGATGCTTAATGAAAAACTGTTTTTT	CASSAGMLNEKLFF